The 28 T cell receptor beta chains below come from one sample, sequenced in a study of cytotoxic CD8 clonotypes in ibrutinib-treated CLL. Clones were read by immunoSEQ multiplex PCR, and TCRdb kept only the in-frame ones, dropping some. The sample consists of almost 250,000 clones, 70% of them appearing once. Sequences were derived from PBMCs, sampled after 24 months of ibrutinib treatment. Source of these receptors: a human donor with chronic lymphocytic leukemia.

This clone has just a few counts. The rearrangement joins TRBV27 to TRBJ2-7, with 12 bases matching TRBD1. Losses at the gene ends were 0 bases for V and 3 bases for J; bases not matched to a gene: 6. The CDR3 spans 17 residues. The V gene's germline CDR1 is MNHEY and CDR2 SMNVEV (reference sequence). In nucleotides, the CDR3 is TGTGCCAGCAGTTTATCAGGGACAGGGGGCCTCGGCTACGAGCAGTACTTC. Translated: CASSLSGTGGLGYEQYF.

The rearrangement joins TRBV7-8 to TRBJ1-2, with D tentatively TRBD1 (5 bases). The CDR3 runs 15 residues. The V gene's germline CDR1 is SGHVS and CDR2 FQNEAQ. The germline V and J ends were trimmed by 0 bases and 2 bases, with 10 bases remaining between them. DNA for the CDR3: TGTGCCAGCAGCTTAGCGAGGGAGGGGAACTATGGCTACACCTTC. Protein product: CASSLAREGNYGYTF.

This chain joins TRBV20-1 and TRBJ2-1; D gene uncertain. CDR1 and CDR2 (germline): DFQATT, SNEGSKA (reference sequence). Trimming removed 5 bases from V and 3 bases from J, with 5 bases in between. The CDR3 covers 11 residues. The CDR3 reads CSAADYNEQFF. The DNA for the CDR3 is TGCAGTGCTGCTGACTACAATGAGCAGTTCTTC.

This chain uses TRBV18 with TRBJ2-5, with a possible D match to TRBD2 (6 bases). The CDR3 extends over 14 amino acids. Trimming removed 3 bases at V and 5 bases at J, with 13 bases between. Germline CDR1 KGHSH, CDR2 LQKENI. The CDR3 region is CASSPAGGQETQYF. The CDR3 DNA sequence: TGTGCCAGCTCACCGGCCGGGGGTCAGGAGACCCAGTACTTC.

The gene calls are TRBV30 and TRBJ1-2, with no clear D. The CDR3 consists of 12 residues. V lost 4 bases and J lost 2, with 8 bases in between. The germline gives CDR1 GTSNPN, CDR2 SVGIG (reference sequence). The CDR3 here is CAWISGNYGYTF. CDR3 nucleotides: TGTGCCTGGATTTCGGGAAACTATGGCTACACCTTC.

V gene TRBV5-1 combines with J gene TRBJ2-2; 12 nucleotides agree with TRBD2. V was clipped by 2 bases and J by 7 bases; unmatched bases: 6. The CDR3 consists of 16 residues. CDR1 SGHRS and CDR2 YFSETQ come from the germline V gene. The CDR3 DNA follows: TGCGCCAGCAGCTTCACTAGCGGGAGGAGACTCGGGGAGCTGTTTTTT. As protein: CASSFTSGRRLGELFF.

This clone was recorded once. The chain joins TRBV9 to TRBJ2-7; maybe TRBD2 (5 bases). The CDR3 is 14 amino acids. V lost 0 bases, J lost 2 bases, and 9 bases lay in between. Per the germline V gene, CDR1 is SGDLS and CDR2 is YYNGEE. The CDR3 region is CASSVVEEPYEQYF. In DNA form, the CDR3 reads TGTGCCAGCAGCGTAGTGGAGGAACCCTACGAGCAGTACTTC.

The chain couples TRBV9 to TRBJ1-2; D is undetermined. The CDR3 runs 12 residues. Per germline, CDR1 SGDLS and CDR2 YYNGEE. V shed 3 bases and J shed 8 bases, with 11 bases lying between them. The CDR3 DNA sequence: TGTGCCAGCAGCGCCGTACCCTCCGGCTACACCTTC. Residues: CASSAVPSGYTF.

V usage is TRBV7-3 and J usage is TRBJ2-1; 7 nucleotides align to TRBD1. Per the germline V gene, CDR1 is SGHTA and CDR2 is FQGTGA. This CDR3 comprises 13 residues. With V trimmed by 5 bases and J by 5 bases, 3 bases remained unmatched. The CDR3 loop reads CASSPGQNNEQFF. For the CDR3, the DNA is TGTGCCAGCAGCCCGGGACAGAACAATGAGCAGTTCTTC.

This chain uses TRBV11-3 with TRBJ2-7; a weak D match, TRBD2 (6 bases). V lost 1 base to trimming and J lost 2 bases, with 15 bases between them. Germline CDR1 SGHNT, CDR2 YENEEA. This CDR3 comprises 16 residues. The CDR3 region has the DNA TGTGCCAGCAGCTTAGCGGGGGAGCGGGCACCCTACGAGCAGTACTTC. This gives the protein CASSLAGERAPYEQYF.

The chain recombines TRBV2 with TRBJ2-7; 7 bases line up with TRBD2. Trimming took 4 bases from V and 2 from J; bases not matched to a gene: 2. The CDR3 runs 13 residues. Germline-derived CDR1 and CDR2 are SNHLY and FYNNEI. The DNA of the CDR3 is TGTGCCAGCAGTGGACTAGCTGCCTACGAGCAGTACTTC. Translated: CASSGLAAYEQYF.

This clone was detected once. The chain links TRBV6-5 to TRBJ2-7, with 9 bases fitting TRBD2. V dropped 6 bases and J dropped 9; count of bases not matched to a gene: 6. The CDR3 extends over 12 amino acids. Germline CDR1 is MNHEY and CDR2 is SVGAGI. The CDR3 loop reads CASRTGTSLQYF. The CDR3 DNA is TGTGCCAGCAGAACCGGGACTAGCCTGCAGTACTTC.

This clone has just a few counts. V and J are TRBV7-6 and TRBJ2-1, with D perhaps TRBD1 (6 bases). The V end was cut by 2 bases, the J end by 10 bases, with 9 bases between. Per the germline V gene, CDR1 is SGHVS and CDR2 is FNYEAQ. The CDR3 length is 12 residues. The CDR3 nucleotides are TGTGCCAGCAGCTTACTAGGGACAGAGCAGTTCTTC. Its protein is CASSLLGTEQFF.

The chain employs TRBV5-5 and TRBJ1-2, with TRBD1 as a possible D gene (6 bases). V was trimmed by 4 bases and J by 7 bases, leaving 20 bases between them. CDR3 length: 15 residues. The germline V gene has CDR1 SGHKS and CDR2 YYEKEE (reference sequence). In nucleotides, the CDR3 is TGTGCCAGCAGCAGAACAGGGACGCTGAGCTCTGGCTACACCTTC. This encodes CASSRTGTLSSGYTF.

The CDR3 protein is CASSWEALAGAITGELFF. The CDR3 DNA reads TGCGCCAGCAGCTGGGAAGCACTAGCGGGAGCTATCACCGGGGAGCTGTTTTTT. V and J are TRBV5-1 and TRBJ2-2, with 11 bases aligning to TRBD2. CDR1 is SGHRS, CDR2 YFSETQ, per germline. Trimming cost V 3 bases and J 4 bases; bases outside gene matches: 11. The CDR3 extends over 18 amino acids. The full variable domain, with the rest looked up from reference TRBV5-1 and TRBJ2-2, is KAGVTQTPRYLIKTRGQQVTLSCSPISGHRSVSWYQQTPGQGLQFLFEYFSETQRNKGNFPGRFSGRQFSNSRSEMNVSTLELGDSALYLCASSWEALAGAITGELFFGEGSRLTVL.

The chain joins TRBV4-2 to TRBJ1-1, with a weak D call TRBD1 (5 bases). With 4 bases removed from V and 11 bases from J, the gap between germline ends came to 17 bases. This CDR3 region has 13 residues. CDR1 LGHNA and CDR2 YNFKEQ come from the germline V gene. CDR3 in DNA: TGTGCCAGCAGCCCGTATCAGGGACTTGATGCTTTCTTT. It is translated as CASSPYQGLDAFF.

The chain has TRBV5-1 and TRBJ2-2; weak D call: TRBD1 (6 bases). The V gene lost 4 bases and the J gene lost 5 bases, with 12 bases spanning the gap. The CDR3 spans 14 residues. Per the germline V gene, CDR1 is SGHRS and CDR2 is YFSETQ. The chain's CDR3 is CASSARGRTGELFF. CDR3 in DNA: TGCGCCAGCAGCGCCAGGGGTAGGACCGGGGAGCTGTTTTTT. The full variable domain, with the rest looked up from reference TRBV5-1 and TRBJ2-2, is KAGVTQTPRYLIKTRGQQVTLSCSPISGHRSVSWYQQTPGQGLQFLFEYFSETQRNKGNFPGRFSGRQFSNSRSEMNVSTLELGDSALYLCASSARGRTGELFFGEGSRLTVL.

This chain uses TRBV5-5 with TRBJ2-2, with D possibly matching TRBD1 (6 bases). The V end lost 0 bases, the J end lost 6 bases, and 9 bases lay between the germline ends. The CDR3 contains 14 residues. Germline CDR1 and CDR2: SGHKS and YYEKEE (reference sequence). CDR3 in DNA: TGTGCCAGCAGCTTGGAAGGGGGTGCCGGGGAGCTGTTTTTT. It is translated as CASSLEGGAGELFF.

The chain has TRBV2 and TRBJ2-3; no reliable D call. V gave up 7 bases and J gave up 3 bases, with 11 bases separating them. This CDR3 has 13 amino acids. Germline assignment: CDR1 SNHLY and CDR2 FYNNEI. In DNA, the CDR3 is TGTGCCAGCATGGTAGATTTAACAGATACGCAGTATTTT. The encoded protein is CASMVDLTDTQYF.

The rearrangement uses TRBV28 and TRBJ2-7, with D perhaps given as TRBD1 or TRBD2 (7 bases each). V was shortened by 0 bases and J by 5 bases, with 17 bases between the two germline ends. CDR1 MDHEN and CDR2 SYDVKM come from the germline V gene. There are 16 residues in the CDR3. This CDR3 reads CASSLWGGRQGDEQYF. In nucleotides, the CDR3 is TGTGCCAGCAGTTTATGGGGAGGGCGACAGGGTGACGAGCAGTACTTC.

The rearrangement joins TRBV19 to TRBJ2-7, with D uncertain. V was shortened by 0 bases and J by 5 bases, with 14 bases between the two germline ends. The CDR3 is 15 amino acids. Germline V CDR1 and CDR2: LNHDA, SQIVND (reference sequence). CDR3 in amino acids: CASSIDPDRPNEQYF. The CDR3 DNA sequence: TGTGCCAGTAGTATAGACCCGGACCGCCCCAACGAGCAGTACTTC.

The chain links TRBV11-2 to TRBJ2-5; TRBD1 agrees at 10 bases. Germline V lookup: CDR1 SGHAT, CDR2 FQNNGV. The junction had 7 bases not matched to a gene; V was cut back by 4 bases and J by 5 bases. The length of the CDR3 is 15 residues. The CDR3 loop reads CASSSGQGLMETQYF. CDR3 sequence (DNA): TGTGCCAGCAGCTCGGGACAGGGGCTCATGGAGACCCAGTACTTC.

The chain carries TRBV4-1 and TRBJ1-1; no clear D. Per the germline V gene, CDR1 is MGHRA and CDR2 is YSYEKL. Trimming left V 0 bases short and J 4 bases short, with 9 bases between. CDR3 length: 14 residues. The CDR3 DNA is TGCGCCAGCAGCCAAGATGTGTTTGGCACTGAAGCTTTCTTT. Encoded protein: CASSQDVFGTEAFF.

CDR3 sequence: CASDGRRGKLFF. The DNA for the CDR3 is TGTGCCAGCGACGGGAGAAGGGGAAAACTGTTTTTT. V usage is TRBV28 and J usage is TRBJ1-4, with a weak D call TRBD1 (5 bases). Per the germline V gene, CDR1 is MDHEN and CDR2 is SYDVKM. The germline V and J ends were trimmed by 8 bases and 10 bases, with 14 bases remaining between them. The CDR3 totals 12 residues.

The chain recombines TRBV6-1 with TRBJ1-5; D remains unclear. CDR1 and CDR2 from the germline V gene are MNHNS and SASEGT. V was cut by 11 bases and J by 4 bases, with 15 bases left in between. This CDR3 has 13 amino acids. CDR3 amino acids: CAAAWRENQPQHF. The CDR3 DNA follows: TGTGCCGCAGCATGGAGAGAAAATCAGCCCCAGCATTTT.

The J gene is TRBJ2-1, the V gene TRBV13; the match to TRBD2 covers 14 bases. The ends lost 0 bases at V and 8 bases at J; junction bases unmatched: 6. Germline V gene data show CDR1 as PRHDT and CDR2 as FYEKMQ (reference sequence). The CDR3 covers 17 residues. The CDR3 coding sequence is TGTGCCAGCAGCTTAGGTTTGGGACTAGCGGGAGTCCATGAGCAGTTCTTC. Translating it yields CASSLGLGLAGVHEQFF.

The V and J genes are TRBV4-3 and TRBJ1-2; weak D call: TRBD1 (5 bases). The V gene's germline CDR1 is LGHNA and CDR2 YSLEER. This CDR3 is 13 amino acids long. Trimming took off 3 bases at V and 4 bases at J, with 9 bases between the two ends. For the CDR3, the DNA is TGCGCCAGCAGCCACCCAGGGTCCTATGGCTACACCTTC. Encoded protein: CASSHPGSYGYTF.

The CDR3 reads CASSGRDRGGYEQYF. The DNA of the CDR3 is TGTGCCAGCAGTGGCCGGGACAGGGGAGGGTATGAGCAGTACTTC. The chain uses TRBV2 and TRBJ2-7; the match to TRBD1 covers 10 bases. Germline-derived CDR1 and CDR2 are SNHLY and FYNNEI. The CDR3 contains 15 residues. With 4 bases clipped from V and 7 bases from J, the junction kept 10 bases outside the gene matches.